Below, 14 T cell receptor beta chains from the same sample are listed, as sequenced in a study of beta chain features in type 1 diabetes. Expressed TCRB transcripts were sequenced, since all the RNA that had been isolated was reverse transcribed. Assay: immunoSEQ multiplex PCR; the TCRdb copy retains only in-frame clones and omits some. The table shows approximately 40,000 clones, with roughly 50% occurring only once. Sequenced input: stem cell memory CD4+ T cells from blood. Every receptor here comes from a woman in her thirties in good health.

CDR3 DNA sequence: TGTGCCAGTAGTGTTACTAGCGGAAACTCCTACGAGCAGTACTTC. Translation gives CASSVTSGNSYEQYF. The V gene is TRBV19, the J gene TRBJ2-5; TRBD2 aligns across 8 bases. The DNA matches TRBJ2-7 better at its end, which makes the J call doubtful. Germline V gene sequence: CDR1 LNHDA, CDR2 SQIVND (reference sequence). The CDR3 is 15 amino acids.

The chain couples TRBV4-2 to TRBJ2-2; 8 bases match TRBD2. CDR1 and CDR2 from the germline V gene are LGHNA and YNFKEQ. The CDR3 loop spans 20 amino acids. The trim removed 0 bases at V and 1 base at J, leaving 13 bases unmatched. The DNA for the CDR3 is TGTGCCAGCAGCCAAGATTTCGCCGGGTCCGGGACTAGGAACACCGGGGAGCTGTTTTTT. It encodes CASSQDFAGSGTRNTGELFF.

This clone was detected only a few times. This chain connects TRBV7-8 to TRBJ2-5, with 8 bases fitting TRBD1. Germline V gene sequence: CDR1 SGHVS, CDR2 FQNEAQ. Trimming cost V 4 bases and J 6 bases; bases outside gene matches: 13. This CDR3 is 16 amino acids long. The CDR3 sequence is CASSSAGAGGWKTQYF. CDR3 coding DNA: TGTGCCAGCAGCTCAGCTGGGGCAGGGGGCTGGAAGACCCAGTACTTC.

The chain carries TRBV10-2 and TRBJ2-1; TRBD2 matches at 11 bases. V lost 1 base to trimming and J lost 9 bases; unmatched junction nucleotides: 8. Looked up from germline, CDR1 is WSHSY and CDR2 is SAAADI. This CDR3 comprises 16 residues. The CDR3 sequence: CASSEFSLAGEGEQFF. The CDR3 DNA is TGCGCCAGCAGTGAGTTTTCACTAGCGGGGGAGGGTGAGCAGTTCTTC.

The chain is built from TRBV28 and TRBJ1-4; possibly TRBD1 for D (6 bases). The CDR3 spans 16 residues. From germline, CDR1 is MDHEN and CDR2 SYDVKM. The V end was cut by 4 bases, the J end by 1 base, with 13 bases between. CDR3 residues: CASSSTLQGTNEKLFF. CDR3 sequence (DNA): TGTGCCAGCAGTTCGACCTTACAGGGAACTAATGAAAAACTGTTTTTT. Together with reference TRBV28 and TRBJ1-4, the CDR3 gives the full variable domain: DVKVTQSSRYLVKRTGEKVFLECVQDMDHENMFWYRQDPGLGLRLIYFSYDVKMKEKGDIPEGYSVSREKKERFSLILESASTNQTSMYLCASSSTLQGTNEKLFFGSGTQLSVL.

The chain couples TRBV19 to TRBJ1-5; 7 bases map to TRBD1. The ends lost 3 bases at V and 7 bases at J; junction bases unmatched: 6. CDR1 is LNHDA and CDR2 is SQIVND in the germline V gene (reference sequence). The CDR3 runs 14 residues. CDR3 coding DNA: TGTGCCAGTAGTATGGACAGGAGGGTCCAGCCCCAGCATTTT. It specifies CASSMDRRVQPQHF.

The chain links TRBV5-6 to TRBJ2-6, with D possibly TRBD2 on 5 matching bases. Germline assignment: CDR1 SGHDT and CDR2 YYEEEE. V gave up 6 bases and J gave up 2 bases, with 9 bases separating them. The CDR3 spans 14 residues. This chain's CDR3 is CASTRGTGANVLTF. The DNA of the CDR3 is TGTGCCAGCACCCGAGGGACTGGGGCCAACGTCCTGACTTTC.

The chain joins TRBV28 to TRBJ2-3; D is perhaps TRBD1 (6 bases). This CDR3 is built from 12 residues. Trimming stripped 10 bases from V and 7 bases from J, with 15 bases between. The germline V gene has CDR1 MDHEN and CDR2 SYDVKM. The chain's CDR3 is CATQIQGNTQYF. The CDR3 DNA is TGTGCCACCCAAATCCAGGGGAATACGCAGTATTTT. Full variable domain (rest looked up from reference TRBV28 and TRBJ2-3): DVKVTQSSRYLVKRTGEKVFLECVQDMDHENMFWYRQDPGLGLRLIYFSYDVKMKEKGDIPEGYSVSREKKERFSLILESASTNQTSMYLCATQIQGNTQYFGPGTRLTVL.

This chain links TRBV19 with TRBJ2-1; TRBD2 is a possible D gene (7 bases). The CDR3 length is 15 residues. The germline V and J ends were trimmed by 3 bases and 6 bases, with 15 bases remaining between them. Germline-derived CDR1 and CDR2 are LNHDA and SQIVND (reference sequence). The CDR3 here is CASSMQGRGSNEQFF. The CDR3 region has the DNA TGTGCCAGTAGTATGCAGGGGCGCGGGAGCAATGAGCAGTTCTTC.

The J gene is TRBJ1-4, the V gene TRBV14; D may be TRBD1 (5 bases). The germline CDR1 and CDR2 sequences are SGHDN and FVKESK. The CDR3 is made up of 16 amino acids. The ends were cut back, 1 base at V and 6 bases at J, with 15 bases in the middle. This CDR3 is CASSQVRIGADEKLFF. DNA for the CDR3: TGTGCCAGCAGCCAAGTGCGGATTGGGGCAGATGAAAAACTGTTTTTT.

This clone was recorded a few times. The V gene is TRBV28, the J gene TRBJ2-7; TRBD2 is a possible D gene (6 bases). The CDR3 has 14 residues. CDR1 MDHEN and CDR2 SYDVKM come from the germline V gene. V lost 5 bases to trimming and J lost 2 bases, with 13 bases between them. CDR3 coding DNA: TGTGCCAGCAGTGCCGCGGGGACGACCTACGAGCAGTACTTC. It translates to CASSAAGTTYEQYF.

This clone turned up a few times. The chain combines TRBV7-9 with TRBJ2-3; D gene uncertain. Germline V CDR1 and CDR2: SEHNR, FQNEAQ (reference sequence). The CDR3 covers 14 residues. V gave up 1 base and J gave up 2 bases, with 7 bases separating them. In nucleotides, the CDR3 is TGTGCCAGCAGCTTAGAAGTGGCCACAGATACGCAGTATTTT. Translated, it gives CASSLEVATDTQYF. Looking up the rest from reference TRBV7-9 and TRBJ2-3 gives the full variable domain: DTGVSQNPRHKITKRGQNVTFRCDPISEHNRLYWYRQTLGQGPEFLTYFQNEAQLEKSRLLSDRFSAERPKGSFSTLEIQRTEQGDSAMYLCASSLEVATDTQYFGPGTRLTVL.

This clone was detected only a few times. The rearrangement joins TRBV28 to TRBJ2-3, with TRBD1 matching 11 bases. This CDR3 is 16 amino acids long. CDR1 and CDR2 from the germline V gene are MDHEN and SYDVKM. Losses at the gene ends were 2 bases for V and 2 bases for J; bases not matched to a gene: 3. As DNA, the CDR3 is TGTGCCAGCAGTTTAGGGACAGGGGGACTCACAGATACGCAGTATTTT. Translating it yields CASSLGTGGLTDTQYF.

The chain couples TRBV30 to TRBJ2-5, with D possibly being TRBD1 (5 bases). Trimming took off 5 bases at V and 4 bases at J, with 8 bases between the two ends. Germline lookup yields CDR1 GTSNPN and CDR2 SVGIG (reference sequence). This CDR3 has 11 residues. CDR3 in amino acids: CAWAGPETQYF. CDR3 DNA sequence: TGTGCCTGGGCAGGGCCAGAGACCCAGTACTTC.